This T cell receptor (beta chain) derives from a study of blood T cell repertoires in COVID-19. Libraries were prepared by immunoSEQ multiplex PCR; TCRdb keeps only in-frame clonotypes and omits some of them. Of 150,000 to 160,000 clones in the sample, 75% to 90% were seen once. CDR1 and CDR2 from the germline V gene are SGHVS and FNYEAQ. The CDR3 loop spans 16 amino acids. After removal of 1 base from V and 9 bases from J, the junction contained 10 bases not matched to a gene. This sequence joins TRBV7-6 and TRBJ2-1; 9 nucleotides match TRBD2. This sequence originates from a middle-aged woman with acute or convalescent COVID-19. The source material was peripheral blood. The CDR3 DNA follows: TGTGCCAGCAGCTTAGGAAAGGCGGGGGGGCTTGGTGAGCAGTTCTTC. Amino acid sequence: CASSLGKAGGLGEQFF. The variable domain in full, with the rest retrieved from reference TRBV7-6 and TRBJ2-1, is GAGVSQSPRYKVTKRGQDVALRCDPISGHVSLYWYRQALGQGPEFLTYFNYEAQQDKSGLPNDRFSAERPEGSISTLTIQRTEQRDSAMYRCASSLGKAGGLGEQFFGPGTRLTVL.